The rows below give T cell receptor beta chains drawn from one sample of a study of cytomegalovirus exposure and HLA in healthy donors. Produced via immunoSEQ multiplex PCR; TCRdb's table is partial and in-frame only. The data hold about 150,000 clones, with 86% observed a single time. Sequenced input: PBMCs. These receptors came from a man younger than 35 in good health and CMV-seropositive. CDR3s include the opening cysteine and the closing phenylalanine or tryptophan.

J,V,CDR3
TRBJ2-7,TRBV2,CASTSGGAYEQYF
TRBJ2-7,TRBV6-6,CASSPWGGSYEQYF
TRBJ1-3,TRBV4-3,CASSPNRRGPGNTIYF
TRBJ1-2,TRBV11-1,CASSRQGNYGYTF
TRBJ1-2,TRBV11-2,CASSPGGQDSGNYGYTF
TRBJ2-3,TRBV6-4,CASSDSRSGGADTQYF
TRBJ1-2,TRBV6-6,CASSYRPGTGIGGYTF
TRBJ1-4,TRBV18,CASSPRDRGRSNEKLFF
TRBJ2-5,TRBV9,CASSAGQSETQYF
TRBJ2-5,TRBV11-2,CASSLDWALQETQYF
TRBJ2-7,TRBV6-1,CASSRPDRALYEQYF
TRBJ1-3,TRBV5-6,CASSPGQGHSGNTIYF
TRBJ2-6,TRBV25-1,CASSAGFERANVLTF
TRBJ1-2,TRBV6-1,CASSDTDRVSYGYTF
TRBJ2-1,TRBV5-1,CASSPRQGSAGYNEQFF
TRBJ1-2,TRBV6-4,CASSGSLGWGGYTF
TRBJ1-3,TRBV30,CAWIRLYTRTGAGNTIYF
TRBJ1-3,TRBV7-9,CASSRREGNTIYF
TRBJ2-3,TRBV7-6,CASTPGQGWDTQYF
TRBJ2-5,TRBV18,CASSLQGEETQYF
TRBJ2-2,TRBV11-2,CASSMTGGNTGELFF
TRBJ2-1,TRBV7-9,CASRTLAGRSYNEQFF
TRBJ2-6,TRBV29-1,CSVPGTGYSGANVLTF
TRBJ1-2,TRBV19,CASRGGLNYGYTF
TRBJ2-6,TRBV2,CASRPTGESSGANVLTF
TRBJ1-3,TRBV25-1,CASSDTGTVGNTIYF
TRBJ2-5,TRBV5-1,CASSLGQGKETQYF
TRBJ1-1,TRBV7-9,CASSLVGNTNTEAFF
TRBJ2-4,TRBV6-5,CASSYSEQGTDIQYF
TRBJ1-4,TRBV27,CASSFYGGDEKLFF
TRBJ1-4,TRBV7-2,CASSSRGSNEKLFF
TRBJ1-2,TRBV28,CASRVSSVVSSYTF
TRBJ1-1,TRBV5-1,CASSSGTGLSFGMNTEAFF
TRBJ2-2,TRBV28,CASTGTGDTGELFF
TRBJ2-2,TRBV5-6,CASSRGGEYTGELFF